This T cell receptor beta chain was documented in a study of T cell responses to AZD1222 COVID-19 vaccine. Points on this clone: Its antigen is not known.

TCRdb's table, derived via immunoSEQ multiplex PCR, lists solely in-frame clones and lacks some. The repertoire holds fewer than 150,000 clones, with about nine tenths as singletons. Findings and limits, study-wide: Donors were mostly white British, more females; clonal diversity possibly underestimated.

After removal of 4 bases from V and 6 bases from J, the junction contained 4 bases not matched to a gene. Germline loops: CDR1 LNHDA, CDR2 SQIVND (reference sequence). There are 13 residues in the CDR3. Specimen: peripheral blood, collected on day 0 of AZD1222 vaccination. The V call is TRBV19, the J call TRBJ2-7; 9 nucleotides line up with TRBD1. The receptor was isolated from an adult in good health. The CDR3: CASSRGQGGEQYF. The CDR3 DNA reads TGTGCCAGTAGTAGGGGACAGGGAGGCGAGCAGTACTTC.